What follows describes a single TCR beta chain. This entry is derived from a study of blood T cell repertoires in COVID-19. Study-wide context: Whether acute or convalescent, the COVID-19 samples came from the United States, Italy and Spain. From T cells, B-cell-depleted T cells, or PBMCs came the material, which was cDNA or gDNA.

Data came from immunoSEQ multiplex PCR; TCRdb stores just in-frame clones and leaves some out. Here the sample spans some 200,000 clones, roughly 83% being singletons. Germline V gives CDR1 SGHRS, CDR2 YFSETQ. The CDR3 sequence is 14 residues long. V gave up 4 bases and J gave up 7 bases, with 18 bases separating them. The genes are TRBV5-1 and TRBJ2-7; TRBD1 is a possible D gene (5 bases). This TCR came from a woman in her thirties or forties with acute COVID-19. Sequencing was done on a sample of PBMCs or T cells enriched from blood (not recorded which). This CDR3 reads CASSVGVSLGEQYF. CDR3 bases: TGCGCCAGCAGCGTAGGGGTCTCCCTTGGTGAGCAGTACTTC.